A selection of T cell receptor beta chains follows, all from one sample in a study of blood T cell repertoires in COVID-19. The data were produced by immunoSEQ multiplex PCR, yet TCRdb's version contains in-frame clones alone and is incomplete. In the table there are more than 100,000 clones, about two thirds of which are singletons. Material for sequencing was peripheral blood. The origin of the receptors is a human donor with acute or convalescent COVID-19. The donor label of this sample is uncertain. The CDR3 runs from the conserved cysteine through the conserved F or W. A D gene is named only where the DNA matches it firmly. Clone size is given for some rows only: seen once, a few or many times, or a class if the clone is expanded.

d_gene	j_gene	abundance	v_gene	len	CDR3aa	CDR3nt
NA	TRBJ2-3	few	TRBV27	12	CASTPGGDTQYF	TGTGCCAGCACCCCCGGCGGAGATACGCAGTATTTT
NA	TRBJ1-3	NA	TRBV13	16	CASSPGVRGLRNTIYF	TGTGCCAGCAGCCCAGGGGTGAGGGGACTAAGAAACACCATATATTTT
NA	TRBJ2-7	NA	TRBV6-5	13	CASRRDRLYEQYF	TGTGCCAGCAGACGAGACAGACTCTACGAGCAGTACTTC
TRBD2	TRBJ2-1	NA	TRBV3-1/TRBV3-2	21	CASSQDLGLAGGLVPYNEQFF	TGTGCCAGCAGCCAAGACCTGGGACTAGCGGGGGGCTTGGTACCCTACAATGAGCAGTTCTTC
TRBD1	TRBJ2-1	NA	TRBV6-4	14	CASRDTDRANEQFF	TGTGCCAGCAGAGACACCGACAGGGCCAATGAGCAGTTCTTC
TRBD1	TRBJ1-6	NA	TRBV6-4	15	CASRQGSSYNSPLHF	TGTGCCAGCAGACAGGGGAGCTCCTATAATTCACCCCTCCACTTT
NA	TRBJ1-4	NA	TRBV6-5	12	CVSRVDNEKLFF	TGTGTGTCCCGGGTTGATAATGAAAAACTGTTTTTT
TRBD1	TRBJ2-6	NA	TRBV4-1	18	CASSQPGTGFSGANVLTF	TGCGCCAGCAGCCAACCCGGGACAGGCTTCTCTGGGGCCAACGTCCTGACTTTC
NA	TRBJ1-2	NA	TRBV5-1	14	CASSLAGTRDGYTF	TGCGCCAGCAGCTTGGCCGGGACTAGGGATGGCTACACCTTC
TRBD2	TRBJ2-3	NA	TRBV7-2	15	CASSLASGGVDTQYF	TGTGCCAGCAGCTTAGCTAGCGGGGGGGTAGATACGCAGTATTTT
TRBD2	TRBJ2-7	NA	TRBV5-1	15	CASSPVLAGDREQYF	TGCGCCAGCAGCCCCGTGCTAGCGGGGGATCGCGAGCAGTACTTC
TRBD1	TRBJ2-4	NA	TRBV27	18	CASSPGTAGGLAKNIQYF	TGTGCCAGCAGTCCCGGGACAGCCGGAGGTCTAGCCAAAAACATTCAGTACTTC
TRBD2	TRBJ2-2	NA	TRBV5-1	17	CASSLGGGRIVADQLFF	TGCGCCAGCAGCTTGGGGGGAGGGAGGATTGTCGCGGACCAGCTGTTTTTT
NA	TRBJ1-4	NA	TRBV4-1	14	CASSLEGRGEKLFF	TGCGCCAGCAGCCTCGAGGGGAGGGGTGAAAAACTGTTTTTT
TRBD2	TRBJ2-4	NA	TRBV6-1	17	CASSEASGGAAKNIQYF	TGTGCCAGCAGTGAAGCAAGCGGGGGGGCGGCCAAAAACATTCAGTACTTC
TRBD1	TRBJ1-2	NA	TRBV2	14	CASREDRGFGGYTF	TGTGCCAGCAGAGAGGACAGGGGTTTTGGTGGCTACACCTTC
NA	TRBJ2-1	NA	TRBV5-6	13	CASSFGQSNEQFF	TGTGCCAGCAGCTTTGGACAGAGTAATGAGCAGTTCTTC
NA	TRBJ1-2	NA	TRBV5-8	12	CASSADRHGYTF	TGTGCCAGCAGCGCTGACAGGCATGGCTACACCTTC
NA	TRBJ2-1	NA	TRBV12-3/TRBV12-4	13	CASSPGTYNEQFF	TGTGCCAGCAGTCCAGGGACTTACAATGAGCAGTTCTTC
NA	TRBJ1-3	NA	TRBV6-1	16	CASSEVRQVSGNTIYF	TGTGCCAGCAGTGAAGTCCGACAGGTCTCTGGAAACACCATATATTTT
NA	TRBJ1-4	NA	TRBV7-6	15	CASSFSGGREEKLFF	TGTGCCAGCAGCTTTTCGGGGGGACGGGAGGAAAAACTGTTTTTT
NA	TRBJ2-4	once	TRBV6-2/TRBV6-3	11	CASSPREIQYF	TGTGCCAGCAGCCCCCGGGAAATTCAGTACTTC
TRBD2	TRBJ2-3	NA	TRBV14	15	CASSHRRGVADTQYF	TGTGCCAGCAGCCACCGACGGGGGGTGGCAGATACGCAGTATTTT
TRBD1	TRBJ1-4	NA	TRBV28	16	CASSLAQTGRREKLFF	TGTGCCAGCAGTTTAGCCCAGACAGGGAGAAGGGAAAAACTGTTTTTT
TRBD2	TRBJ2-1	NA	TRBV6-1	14	CASSDALAGGLQFF	TGTGCCAGCAGTGACGCACTAGCGGGGGGCCTGCAGTTCTTC
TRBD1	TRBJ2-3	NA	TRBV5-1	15	CASSRGQTSTDTQYF	TGCGCCAGCAGCAGGGGACAGACTAGCACAGATACGCAGTATTTT
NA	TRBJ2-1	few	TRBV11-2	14	CASSTTGSYNEQFF	TGTGCCAGCAGCACAACCGGGTCCTACAATGAGCAGTTCTTC
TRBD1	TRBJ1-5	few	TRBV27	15	CASRESDRGGQPQHF	TGTGCCAGCAGGGAATCGGACAGGGGGGGTCAGCCCCAGCATTTT
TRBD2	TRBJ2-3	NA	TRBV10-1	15	CASSEASGDTDTQYF	TGCGCCAGCAGTGAAGCTAGCGGTGACACAGATACGCAGTATTTT
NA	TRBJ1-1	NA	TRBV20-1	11	CSATRQSEAFF	TGCAGTGCTACCCGACAGTCTGAAGCTTTCTTT
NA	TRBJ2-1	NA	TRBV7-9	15	CASSLNQGSYNEQFF	TGTGCCAGCAGCTTAAATCAGGGTTCCTACAATGAGCAGTTCTTC
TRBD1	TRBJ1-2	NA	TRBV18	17	CASSPPVPGQGANGYTF	TGTGCCAGCTCACCTCCCGTTCCGGGACAGGGGGCAAATGGCTACACCTTC
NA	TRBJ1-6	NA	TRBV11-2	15	CASSLFPGVDSPLHF	TGTGCCAGCAGCTTGTTCCCAGGGGTGGATTCACCCCTCCACTTT
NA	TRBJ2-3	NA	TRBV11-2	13	CASRPGSTDTQYF	TGTGCCAGCAGGCCAGGGAGCACAGATACGCAGTATTTT
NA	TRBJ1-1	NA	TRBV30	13	CAWRWRMNTEAFF	TGTGCCTGGAGGTGGCGGATGAACACTGAAGCTTTCTTT
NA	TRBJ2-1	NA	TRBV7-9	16	CASSSPTANPYNEQFF	TGTGCCAGCAGCTCACCGACAGCCAATCCCTACAATGAGCAGTTCTTC
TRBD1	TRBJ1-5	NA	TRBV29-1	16	CSVSPAGYRGGQPQHF	TGCAGCGTCTCTCCCGCCGGATACAGGGGAGGTCAGCCCCAGCATTTT
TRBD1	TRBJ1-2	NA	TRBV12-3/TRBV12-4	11	CASSLGTAATF	TGTGCCAGCAGTCTAGGGACAGCAGCCACCTTC
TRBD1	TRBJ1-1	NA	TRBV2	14	CASSSSLQGNEAFF	TGTGCCAGCAGCTCGAGCCTACAGGGGAATGAAGCTTTCTTT
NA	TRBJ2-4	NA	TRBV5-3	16	CARSLRTQGGKNIQYF	TGTGCCAGAAGCCTAAGGACTCAGGGAGGCAAAAACATTCAGTACTTC
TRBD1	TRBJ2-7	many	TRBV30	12	CAWTNTGVEQYF	TGTGCCTGGACTAATACAGGGGTCGAGCAGTACTTC